Reported below is one T cell receptor beta chain. Its specificity is unknown. The V gene end was trimmed by 5 bases and the J gene end by 0 bases; junction bases not matched to a gene: 5. The germline CDR1 and CDR2 sequences are SEHNR and FQNEAQ (reference sequence). CDR3 length: 15 residues. The entry originates in a study of beta chain features in type 1 diabetes. Points from the study as a whole: Shorter templates might be favored by PCR, equally in patients and controls. People with Type 1 diabetes carried modestly yet significantly shorter TCRB CDR3s in all four CD4+ subsets.

Expressed TCRB transcripts got sequenced, as all isolated RNA was reverse transcribed. Method: immunoSEQ multiplex PCR; TCRdb's copy keeps in-frame clones and lacks some. The data show 130,000 or so clones, 15% to 20% seen once. The clonotype was recovered from a man between 18 and 35 years old with type 1 diabetes. The sample was central memory CD4+ T cells from blood. V usage is TRBV7-9 and J usage is TRBJ2-7, with 9 bases aligning to TRBD1. CDR3: CASSRGQGHSYEQYF. The CDR3 nucleotides are TGTGCCAGCAGCCGAGGACAGGGGCACTCCTACGAGCAGTACTTC.